Sequencing of this TCR beta chain was carried out in a study of human thymus T cells. Findings of the study overall: Thymic and blood repertoires seemed to show skewed V and J gene use.

The assay was immunoSEQ multiplex PCR, and TCRdb's table has in-frame clones only and misses some. Seen here are some 130,000 clones, just under 95% observed once, and the top ten hold 0.024%. CDR3 length: 17 amino acids. Per the germline V gene, CDR1 is SGHTA and CDR2 is FQGNSA. V trimming: 2 bases; J trimming: 3 bases; junction bases outside the gene matches: 13. Of note for this clone: Its matching antigen is unknown.

Thymus pieces cut out during corrective heart surgery were the tissue that was used. Source material: thymus tissue. This chain links TRBV7-2 with TRBJ2-7; TRBD2 agrees at 7 bases. The origin of this receptor is a boy in the first two years of life with a congenital heart defect but otherwise immunologically healthy. The CDR3 DNA is TGTGCCAGCAGCTTAAAACGGCGGGGGAACCCATTCTACGAGCAGTACTTC. This codes for CASSLKRRGNPFYEQYF.